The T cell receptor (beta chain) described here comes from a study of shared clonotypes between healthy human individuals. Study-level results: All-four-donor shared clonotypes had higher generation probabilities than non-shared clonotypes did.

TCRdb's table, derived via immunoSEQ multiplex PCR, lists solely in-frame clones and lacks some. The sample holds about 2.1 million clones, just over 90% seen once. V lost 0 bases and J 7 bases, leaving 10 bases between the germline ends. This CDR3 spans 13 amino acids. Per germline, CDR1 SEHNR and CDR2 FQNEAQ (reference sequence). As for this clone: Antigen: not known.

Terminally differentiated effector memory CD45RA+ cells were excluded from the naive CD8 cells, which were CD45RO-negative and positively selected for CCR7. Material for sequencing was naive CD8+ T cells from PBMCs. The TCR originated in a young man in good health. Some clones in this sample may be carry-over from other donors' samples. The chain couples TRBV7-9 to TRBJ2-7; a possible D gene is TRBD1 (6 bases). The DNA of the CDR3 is TGTGCCAGCAGCTTAGCGCTAAGGGGGGAGCAGTACTTC. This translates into CASSLALRGEQYF.